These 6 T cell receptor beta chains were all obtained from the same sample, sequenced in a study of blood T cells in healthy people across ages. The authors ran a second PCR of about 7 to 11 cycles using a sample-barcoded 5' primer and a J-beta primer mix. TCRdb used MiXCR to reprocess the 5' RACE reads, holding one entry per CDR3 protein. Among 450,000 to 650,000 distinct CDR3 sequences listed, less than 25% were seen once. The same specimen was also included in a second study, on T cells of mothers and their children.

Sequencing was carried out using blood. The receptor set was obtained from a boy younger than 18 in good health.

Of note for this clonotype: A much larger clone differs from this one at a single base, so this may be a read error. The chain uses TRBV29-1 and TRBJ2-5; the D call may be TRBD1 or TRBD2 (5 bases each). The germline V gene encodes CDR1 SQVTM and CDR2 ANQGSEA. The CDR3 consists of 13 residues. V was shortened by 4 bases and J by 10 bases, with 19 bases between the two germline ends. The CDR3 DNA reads TGCAGCGTTGGGGGGACGCCCTCCTACGACCAGTACTTC. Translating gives CSVGGTPSYDQYF.

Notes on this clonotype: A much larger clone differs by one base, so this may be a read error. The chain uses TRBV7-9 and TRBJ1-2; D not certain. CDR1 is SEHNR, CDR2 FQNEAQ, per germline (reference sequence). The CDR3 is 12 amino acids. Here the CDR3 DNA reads TGTGCCAGCAGCGTAGACTTGGGTGGCTACTCCTTC. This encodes CASSVDLGGYSF.

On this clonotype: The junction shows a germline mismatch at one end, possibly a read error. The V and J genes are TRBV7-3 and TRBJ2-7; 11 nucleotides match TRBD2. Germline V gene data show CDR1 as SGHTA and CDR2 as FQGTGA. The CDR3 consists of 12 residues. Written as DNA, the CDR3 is TGTGCCAGCAGCTCTAGCGGGGGGATGGGGTTCTTC. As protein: CASSSSGGMGFF.

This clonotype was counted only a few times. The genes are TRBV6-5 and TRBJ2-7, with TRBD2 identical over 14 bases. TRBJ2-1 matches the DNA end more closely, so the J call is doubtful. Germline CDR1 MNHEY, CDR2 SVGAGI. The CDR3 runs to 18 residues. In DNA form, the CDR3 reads TGTGCCAGCAGTTCAGTACTGCGACTAGCGGGAGGGCCCGATGAGCAGTTCTTC. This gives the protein CASSSVLRLAGGPDEQFF.

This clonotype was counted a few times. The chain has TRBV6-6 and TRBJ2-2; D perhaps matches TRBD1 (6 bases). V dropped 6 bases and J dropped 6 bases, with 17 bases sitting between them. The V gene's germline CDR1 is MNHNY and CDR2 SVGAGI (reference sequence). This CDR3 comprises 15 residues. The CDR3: CASRQREWGPGELFF. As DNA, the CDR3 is TGTGCCAGCAGGCAGAGGGAATGGGGGCCCGGGGAGCTGTTTTTT.

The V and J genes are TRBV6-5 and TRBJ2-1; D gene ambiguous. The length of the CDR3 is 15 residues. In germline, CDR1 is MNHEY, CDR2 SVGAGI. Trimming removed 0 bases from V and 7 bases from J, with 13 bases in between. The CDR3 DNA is TGTGCCAGCAGTTACTCCGGCGGACGGCTTAATGAGCAGTTCTTC. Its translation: CASSYSGGRLNEQFF.